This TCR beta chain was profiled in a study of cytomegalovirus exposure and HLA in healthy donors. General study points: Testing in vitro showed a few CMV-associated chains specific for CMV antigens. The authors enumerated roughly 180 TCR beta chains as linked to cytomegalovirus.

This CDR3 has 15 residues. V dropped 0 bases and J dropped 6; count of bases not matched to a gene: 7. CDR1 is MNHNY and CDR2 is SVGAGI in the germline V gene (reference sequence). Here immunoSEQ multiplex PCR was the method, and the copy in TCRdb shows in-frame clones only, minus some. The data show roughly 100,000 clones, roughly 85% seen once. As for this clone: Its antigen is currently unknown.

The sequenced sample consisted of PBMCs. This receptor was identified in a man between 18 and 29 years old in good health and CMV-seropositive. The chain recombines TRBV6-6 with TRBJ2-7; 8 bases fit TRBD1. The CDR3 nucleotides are TGTGCCAGCAGTTACTCGAGTCAGGGGGCGCTCGAGCAGTACTTC. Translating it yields CASSYSSQGALEQYF.